This T cell receptor beta chain was profiled in a study of vaccination and CD4 T cells after COVID-19. The Oncomine TCR Beta short-read assay sequenced DNA from cultured CD4+ T cells. TCRdb re-analysed the PCR reads in MiXCR, keeping a single row per CDR3 protein. The data show approximately 10,000 distinct CDR3 sequences, roughly 60% seen once. Germline-derived CDR1 and CDR2 are DFQATT and SNEGSKA (reference sequence). Trimming took 0 bases from V and 2 from J; bases not matched to a gene: 9. CDR3 length: 16 residues. Note on this clonotype: The antigen is not known.

Treatment noted: roughly 10-day PBMC culture with coronavirus spike peptide pools or control peptides (ViraFEST assay). The clonotype was recovered from a human donor who had recovered from COVID-19. The material sequenced was CD4+ T cells from blood, cultured in vitro. The chain couples TRBV20-1 to TRBJ2-5; 7 bases are shared with TRBD2. CDR3 DNA sequence: TGCAGTGCTAGAGATCAGGCTAGCGGAGCTCAAGAGACCCAGTACTTC. The encoded protein is CSARDQASGAQETQYF.